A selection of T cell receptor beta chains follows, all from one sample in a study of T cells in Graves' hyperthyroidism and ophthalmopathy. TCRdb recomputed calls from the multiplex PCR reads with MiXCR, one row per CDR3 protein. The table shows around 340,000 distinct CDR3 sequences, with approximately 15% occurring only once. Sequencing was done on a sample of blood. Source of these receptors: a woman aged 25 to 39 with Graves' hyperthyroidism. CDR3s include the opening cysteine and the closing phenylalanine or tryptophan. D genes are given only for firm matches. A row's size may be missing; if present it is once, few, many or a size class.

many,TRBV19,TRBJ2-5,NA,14,CASNIHRATETQYF
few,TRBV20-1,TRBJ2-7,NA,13,CSARGTVSYEQYF
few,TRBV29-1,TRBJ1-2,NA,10,CSAGPSGYTF
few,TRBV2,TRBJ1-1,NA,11,CASVFGSEAFF
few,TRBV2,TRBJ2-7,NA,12,CAIRTGSYEQYF
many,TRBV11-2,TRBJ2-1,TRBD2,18,CASRERGRASGRTYEQFF
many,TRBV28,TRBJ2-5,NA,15,CASNWLATEGETQYF
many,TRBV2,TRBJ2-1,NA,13,CASRSATNNEQFF
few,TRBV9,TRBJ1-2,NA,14,CASSVGGGTYGYTF
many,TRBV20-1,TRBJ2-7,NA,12,CSAREDSYEQYF
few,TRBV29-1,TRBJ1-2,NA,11,CSVDSGAGYTF
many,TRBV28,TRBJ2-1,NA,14,CASSFGGGYNEQFF
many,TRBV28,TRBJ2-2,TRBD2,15,CASSSSGRNTGELFF
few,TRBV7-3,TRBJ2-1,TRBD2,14,CASSASREGGEQFF
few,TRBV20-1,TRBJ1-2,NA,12,CSAKHINYGYTF
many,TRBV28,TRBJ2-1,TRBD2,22,CASSLIGTSGRTIRGGYNEQFF
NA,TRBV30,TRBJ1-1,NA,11,CALTLGLEAFF
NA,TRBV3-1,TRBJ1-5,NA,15,CASSRPASPNQPQHF
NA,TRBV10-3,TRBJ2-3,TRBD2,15,CAISASGSATDTQYF
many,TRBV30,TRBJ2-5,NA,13,CAWGFSVDQTQYF
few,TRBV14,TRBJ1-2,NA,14,CASSWGSESSGYTF
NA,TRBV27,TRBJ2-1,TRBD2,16,CASSLRLAGGSNEQFF
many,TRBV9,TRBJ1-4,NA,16,CASSVVAAGPNEKLFF
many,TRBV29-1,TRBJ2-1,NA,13,CSVGGVRHSEQFF
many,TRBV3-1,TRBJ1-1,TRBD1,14,CASSQGTGFTEAFF
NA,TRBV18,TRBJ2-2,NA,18,CASSPPRGQGLPSGELFF
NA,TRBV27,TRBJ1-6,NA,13,CASRGGAGSPLHF
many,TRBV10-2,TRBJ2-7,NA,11,CASSAEYEQYF
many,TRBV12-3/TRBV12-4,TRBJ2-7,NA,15,CASSFWGRSSYEQYF
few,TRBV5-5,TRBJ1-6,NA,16,CASSFGPLLGNSPLHF
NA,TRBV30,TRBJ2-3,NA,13,CAWMSDSTDTQYF
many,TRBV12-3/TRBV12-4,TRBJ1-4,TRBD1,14,CASRSGTGNEKLFF
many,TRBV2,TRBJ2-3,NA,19,CASSEGGTTYIPGTDTQYF
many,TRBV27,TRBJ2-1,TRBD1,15,CASSLGDRGPGGQFF
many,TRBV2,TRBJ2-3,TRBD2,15,CASNGLAGYTDTQYF
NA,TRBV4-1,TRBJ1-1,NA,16,CASSQARLGVNTEAFF
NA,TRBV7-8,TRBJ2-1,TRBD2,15,CASSFSGGPENEQFF
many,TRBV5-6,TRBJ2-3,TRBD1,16,CASSGGASLSTDTQYF
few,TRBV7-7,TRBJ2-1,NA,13,CASSLDEGMVQFF
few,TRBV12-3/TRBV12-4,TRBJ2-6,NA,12,CASTSGANVLTF
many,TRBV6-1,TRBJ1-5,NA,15,CASSTGPSGNQPQHF
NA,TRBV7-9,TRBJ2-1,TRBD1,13,CASSSLPGQGQFF
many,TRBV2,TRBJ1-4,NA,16,CASSELVAGDPEKLFF
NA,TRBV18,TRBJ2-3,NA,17,CASSPATHGTSTDTQYF
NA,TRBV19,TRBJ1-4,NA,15,CASSQSTASNEKLFF
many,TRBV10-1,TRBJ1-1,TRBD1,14,CASSENRGLTEAFF
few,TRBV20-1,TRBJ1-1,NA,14,CSASRPGKNTEAFF
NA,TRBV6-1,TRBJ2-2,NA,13,CASRDPGGRELFF
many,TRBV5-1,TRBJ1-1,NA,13,CASSLGTLGEAFF
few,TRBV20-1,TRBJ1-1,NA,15,CSARKPQGPNTEAFF
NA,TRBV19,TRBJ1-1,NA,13,CASSIWLAGEAFF
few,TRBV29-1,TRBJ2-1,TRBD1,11,CSGYRGNEQFF
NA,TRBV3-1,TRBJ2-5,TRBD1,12,CASSGDNRGQYF